This T cell receptor (beta chain) was sequenced in a study of technical replicates of blood from a few donors. Some clones are missing from TCRdb's copy, which holds only in-frame ones; the method was immunoSEQ multiplex PCR. The sample holds roughly 100,000 clones, about 96% seen once. The junction had 4 bases not matched to a gene; V was cut back by 2 bases and J by 0 bases. Germline values: CDR1 MNHNS, CDR2 SASEGT. The CDR3 is 16 residues long. Input material: T cells isolated from PBMCs. This chain connects TRBV6-1 to TRBJ2-1, with TRBD2 matching over 7 bases. This receptor was obtained from a human donor in good health. CDR3 loop: CASSESGLRSYNEQFF. The DNA for the CDR3 is TGTGCCAGCAGTGAATCGGGACTACGCTCCTACAATGAGCAGTTCTTC.